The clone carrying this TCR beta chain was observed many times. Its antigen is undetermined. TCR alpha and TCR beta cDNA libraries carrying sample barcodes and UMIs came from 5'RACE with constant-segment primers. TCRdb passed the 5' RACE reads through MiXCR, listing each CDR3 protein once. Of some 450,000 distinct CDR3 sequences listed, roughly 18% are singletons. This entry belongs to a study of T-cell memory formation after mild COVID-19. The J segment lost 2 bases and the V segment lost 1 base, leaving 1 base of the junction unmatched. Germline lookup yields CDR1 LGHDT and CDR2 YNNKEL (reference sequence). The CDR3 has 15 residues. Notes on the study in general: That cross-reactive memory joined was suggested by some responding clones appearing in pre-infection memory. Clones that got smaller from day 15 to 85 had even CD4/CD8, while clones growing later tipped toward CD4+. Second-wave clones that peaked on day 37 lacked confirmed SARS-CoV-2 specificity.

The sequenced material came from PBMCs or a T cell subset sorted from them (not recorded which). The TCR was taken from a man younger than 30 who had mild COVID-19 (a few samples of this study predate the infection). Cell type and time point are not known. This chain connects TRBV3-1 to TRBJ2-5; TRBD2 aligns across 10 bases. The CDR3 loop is CASSQGTSGQETQYF. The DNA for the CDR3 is TGTGCCAGCAGCCAAGGGACTAGCGGACAAGAGACCCAGTACTTC.